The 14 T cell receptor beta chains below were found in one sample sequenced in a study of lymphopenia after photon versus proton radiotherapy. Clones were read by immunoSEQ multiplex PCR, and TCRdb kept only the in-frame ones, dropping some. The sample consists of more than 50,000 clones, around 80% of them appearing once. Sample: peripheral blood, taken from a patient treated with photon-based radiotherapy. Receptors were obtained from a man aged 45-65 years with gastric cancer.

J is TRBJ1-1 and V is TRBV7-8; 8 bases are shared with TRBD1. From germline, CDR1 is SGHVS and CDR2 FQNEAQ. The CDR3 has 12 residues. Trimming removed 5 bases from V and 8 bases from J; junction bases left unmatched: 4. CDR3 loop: CASSPGTGEAFF. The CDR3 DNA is TGTGCCAGCAGCCCCGGGACAGGAGAAGCTTTCTTT.

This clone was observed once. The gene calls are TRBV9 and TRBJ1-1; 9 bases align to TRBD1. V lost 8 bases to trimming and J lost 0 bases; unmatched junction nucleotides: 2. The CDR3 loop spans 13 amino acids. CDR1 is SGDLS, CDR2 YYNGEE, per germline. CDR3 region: CASGTGMNTEAFF. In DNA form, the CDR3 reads TGTGCCAGTGGGACAGGGATGAACACTGAAGCTTTCTTT.

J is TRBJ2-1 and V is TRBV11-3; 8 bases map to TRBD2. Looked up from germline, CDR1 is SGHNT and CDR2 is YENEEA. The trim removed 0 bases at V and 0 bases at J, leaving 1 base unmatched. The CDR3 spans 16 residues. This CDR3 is CASSLDSGISYNEQFF. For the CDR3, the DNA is TGTGCCAGCAGCTTAGATAGCGGGATCTCCTACAATGAGCAGTTCTTC.

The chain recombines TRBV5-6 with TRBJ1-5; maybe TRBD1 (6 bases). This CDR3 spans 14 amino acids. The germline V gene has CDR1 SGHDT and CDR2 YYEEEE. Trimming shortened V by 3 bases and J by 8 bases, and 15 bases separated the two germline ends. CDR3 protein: CASSYGQSLEPQHF. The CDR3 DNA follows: TGTGCCAGCAGCTATGGACAGTCCCTCGAGCCCCAGCATTTT.

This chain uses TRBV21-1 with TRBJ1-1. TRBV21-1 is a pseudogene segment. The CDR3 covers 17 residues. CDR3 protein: CASSKLARAGEEAEAFF. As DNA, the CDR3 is TGTGCCAGCAGCAAACTGGCCAGGGCGGGTGAGGAAGCTGAAGCTTTCTTT.

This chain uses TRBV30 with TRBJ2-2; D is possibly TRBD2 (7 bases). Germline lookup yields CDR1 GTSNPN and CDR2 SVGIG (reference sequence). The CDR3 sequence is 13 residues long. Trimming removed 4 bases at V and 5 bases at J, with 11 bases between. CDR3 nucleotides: TGTGCCTGGACTAGGGGGGGTACCGGGGAGCTGTTTTTT. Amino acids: CAWTRGGTGELFF.

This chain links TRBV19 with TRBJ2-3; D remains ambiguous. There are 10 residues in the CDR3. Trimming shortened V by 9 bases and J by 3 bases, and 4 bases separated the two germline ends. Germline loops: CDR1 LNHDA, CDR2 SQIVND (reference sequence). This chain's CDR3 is CASGTDTQYF. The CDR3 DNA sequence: TGTGCCAGCGGTACAGATACGCAGTATTTT.

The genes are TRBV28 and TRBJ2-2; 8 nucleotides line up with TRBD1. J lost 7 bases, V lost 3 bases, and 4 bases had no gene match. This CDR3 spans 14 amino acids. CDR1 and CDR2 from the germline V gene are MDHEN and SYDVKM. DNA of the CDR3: TGTGCCAGCAGTTTGATCGACAGGGGCGGGGAGCTGTTTTTT. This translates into CASSLIDRGGELFF.

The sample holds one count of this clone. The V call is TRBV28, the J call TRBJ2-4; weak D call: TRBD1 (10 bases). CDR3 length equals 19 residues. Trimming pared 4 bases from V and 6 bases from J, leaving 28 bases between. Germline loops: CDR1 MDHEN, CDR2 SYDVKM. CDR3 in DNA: TGTGCCAGCAGTTCCCGGACAGGGGGATGGCGGGAGGGCAGAAACATTCAGTACTTC. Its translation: CASSSRTGGWREGRNIQYF.

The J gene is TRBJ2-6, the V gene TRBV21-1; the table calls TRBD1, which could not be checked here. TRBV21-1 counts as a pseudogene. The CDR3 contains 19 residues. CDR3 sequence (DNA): TGTGCCAGCAGCAAAGTCCCGGGACAGACATGCTCTGGGGCCAACGTCCTGACTTTC. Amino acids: CASSKVPGQTCSGANVLTF.

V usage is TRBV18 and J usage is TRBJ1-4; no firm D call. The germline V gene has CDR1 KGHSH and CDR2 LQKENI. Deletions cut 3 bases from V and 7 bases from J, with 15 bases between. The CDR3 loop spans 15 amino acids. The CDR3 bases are TGTGCCAGCTCACCCCAGCGGGAGGAGGGTGAAAAACTGTTTTTT. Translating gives CASSPQREEGEKLFF.

The CDR3 region has the DNA TGTGCCAGCAGTGACCGTACAGCTTACAATGAGCAGTTCTTC. This encodes CASSDRTAYNEQFF. The J gene is TRBJ2-1, the V gene TRBV6-1; D unresolved. Germline assignment: CDR1 MNHNS and CDR2 SASEGT. The germline V and J ends were trimmed by 3 bases and 4 bases, with 10 bases remaining between them. The CDR3 is made up of 14 amino acids.

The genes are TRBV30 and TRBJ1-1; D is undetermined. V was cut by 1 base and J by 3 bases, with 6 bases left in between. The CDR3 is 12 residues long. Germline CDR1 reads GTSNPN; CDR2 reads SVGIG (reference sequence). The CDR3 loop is CAWSGWDTEAFF. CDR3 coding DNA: TGTGCCTGGAGTGGTTGGGACACTGAAGCTTTCTTT.

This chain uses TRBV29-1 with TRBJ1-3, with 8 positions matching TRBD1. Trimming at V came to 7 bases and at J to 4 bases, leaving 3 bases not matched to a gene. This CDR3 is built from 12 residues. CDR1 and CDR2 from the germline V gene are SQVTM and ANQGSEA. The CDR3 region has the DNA TGCAGCGCGACAGGGGTCGGAAACACCATATATTTT. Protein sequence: CSATGVGNTIYF.